One and the same sample provided the 12 T cell receptor beta chains below, sequenced in a study of neurological immune-mediated disorders. Each CDR3 protein gets one entry after TCRdb re-called the 5' RACE reads with MiXCR. This table has 36,000 or so distinct CDR3 sequences, around 10% appearing once. Input material: PBMCs. All receptors derive from a young woman with HTLV-1-associated myelopathy (HAM/TSP).

This clonotype was detected ten times or more. The chain couples TRBV5-1 to TRBJ2-1, with D hard to call. Germline values: CDR1 SGHRS, CDR2 YFSETQ. This CDR3 is 11 amino acids long. Between the trimmed V and J ends, which lost 0 bases and 7 bases, there was a span of 2 bases. The CDR3 DNA reads as TGCGCCAGCAGCTTGGAAAATGAGCAGTTCTTC. Its protein is CASSLENEQFF.

This clonotype was seen many times. The chain employs TRBV5-5 and TRBJ2-7; 10 bases are a match to TRBD2. V lost 4 bases and J lost 1; bases outside the gene matches: 5. The CDR3 sequence is 15 residues long. From germline, CDR1 is SGHKS and CDR2 YYEKEE (reference sequence). The CDR3 region has the DNA TGTGCCAGCAGCCCTAGCGGGGGCGCATCCTACGAGCAGTACTTC. Its translation: CASSPSGGASYEQYF.

This clonotype was recorded at least ten times. The chain is built from TRBV20-1 and TRBJ2-7; 10 bases are a match to TRBD1. CDR1 and CDR2 (germline): DFQATT, SNEGSKA (reference sequence). V shed 4 bases and J 3 bases; nucleotides not matched to a gene: 3. The CDR3 has 13 amino acids. The CDR3 bases are TGCAGTGCTAAGGGACAGGGGTACTACGAGCAGTACTTC. Translation gives CSAKGQGYYEQYF.

The sample holds many counts of this clonotype. V is TRBV20-1 and J is TRBJ1-2; D call uncertain. V lost 3 bases, J lost 6 bases, and 17 bases lay in between. CDR1 DFQATT and CDR2 SNEGSKA come from the germline V gene (reference sequence). This CDR3 is built from 14 residues. CDR3 sequence (DNA): TGCAGTGCTAGTGTCCAGCGATTGTATAATGGCTACACCTTC. Its protein is CSASVQRLYNGYTF.

This clonotype was detected many times. The V and J genes are TRBV5-6 and TRBJ2-5; 9 bases line up with TRBD1. Per the germline V gene, CDR1 is SGHDT and CDR2 is YYEEEE. V lost 2 bases, J lost 5 bases, and 10 bases stayed unmatched. The CDR3 runs to 16 residues. CDR3 residues: CASSFYRGQIPETQYF. CDR3 in DNA: TGTGCCAGCAGCTTCTACAGGGGGCAAATCCCTGAGACCCAGTACTTC. The entire variable domain, with the rest obtained from reference TRBV5-6 and TRBJ2-5, is as follows: DAGVTQSPTHLIKTRGQQVTLRCSPKSGHDTVSWYQQALGQGPQFIFQYYEEEERQRGNFPDRFSGHQFPNYSSELNVNALLLGDSALYLCASSFYRGQIPETQYFGPGTRLLVL.

This clonotype was seen many times. The chain's CDR3 is CASSPGQGMIETQYF. The CDR3 DNA sequence: TGTGCCAGCTCACCAGGACAGGGGATGATAGAGACCCAGTACTTC. The chain recombines TRBV18 with TRBJ2-5; 9 positions match TRBD1. Germline trimming cut 2 bases from V and 4 bases from J; bases unmatched to any gene: 5. CDR1 and CDR2 from the germline V gene are KGHSH and LQKENI. The CDR3 covers 15 residues.

This clonotype was detected a few times. The chain links TRBV5-1 to TRBJ1-6; the D gene is possibly TRBD1 (6 bases). CDR1 is SGHRS, CDR2 YFSETQ, per germline. The CDR3 is 16 amino acids. V lost 0 bases and J lost 7, with 14 bases in between. CDR3 DNA: TGCGCCAGCAGCTTGGGGAGTTGGCAGGGGAATTCACCCCTCCACTTT. Amino acids: CASSLGSWQGNSPLHF. The complete variable domain, with remaining parts taken from reference TRBV5-1 and TRBJ1-6, reads KAGVTQTPRYLIKTRGQQVTLSCSPISGHRSVSWYQQTPGQGLQFLFEYFSETQRNKGNFPGRFSGRQFSNSRSEMNVSTLELGDSALYLCASSLGSWQGNSPLHFGNGTRLTVT.

This clonotype occurred many times. The chain has TRBV7-2 and TRBJ1-1; D is unclear. The V gene lost 3 bases and the J gene lost 4 bases, with 6 bases spanning the gap. This CDR3 comprises 12 residues. Per germline, CDR1 SGHTA and CDR2 FQGNSA. CDR3 protein: CASSFIGTEAFF. CDR3 bases: TGTGCCAGCAGCTTTATCGGCACTGAAGCTTTCTTT.

This clonotype was seen repeatedly, ten times or more. The rearrangement uses TRBV5-1 and TRBJ2-1; 11 bases agree with TRBD2. Germline V CDR1 and CDR2: SGHRS, YFSETQ. There are 17 residues in the CDR3. V was pared by 2 bases and J by 10 bases, with 14 bases of the junction left unmatched. CDR3 region: CASSFPSLAGALTEQFF. In nucleotides, the CDR3 is TGCGCCAGCAGCTTTCCTTCACTAGCGGGGGCTCTGACAGAGCAGTTCTTC.

In its sample, this clonotype was seen a few times. A much bigger clone sits one base away, suggesting this may be a read error. V gene TRBV11-2 combines with J gene TRBJ2-4; possibly TRBD1 or TRBD2 for D (7 bases each). This CDR3 is 17 amino acids long. CDR1 SGHAT and CDR2 FQNNGV come from the germline V gene. The CDR3 spells CASSLKGDRLAKNILYF. CDR3 in DNA: TGTGCCAGCAGCTTAAAGGGGGACAGACTAGCCAAAAACATTCTGTACTTC. The whole variable domain, filled in from reference TRBV11-2 and TRBJ2-4, reads EAGVAQSPRYKIIEKRQSVAFWCNPISGHATLYWYQQILGQGPKLLIQFQNNGVVDDSQLPKDRFSAERLKGVDSTLKIQPAKLEDSAVYLCASSLKGDRLAKNILYFGAGTRLSVL.

The gene calls are TRBV7-6 and TRBJ1-2, with D unresolved. This CDR3 is 12 amino acids long. CDR1 and CDR2 from the germline V gene are SGHVS and FNYEAQ. V was cut by 5 bases and J by 10 bases, with 14 bases left in between. CDR3 nucleotide sequence: TGTGCCAGCAGCAGAACCGGGAGGAACTACACCTTC. This translates into CASSRTGRNYTF. The full variable domain, rest sourced from reference TRBV7-6 and TRBJ1-2, is GAGVSQSPRYKVTKRGQDVALRCDPISGHVSLYWYRQALGQGPEFLTYFNYEAQQDKSGLPNDRFSAERPEGSISTLTIQRTEQRDSAMYRCASSRTGRNYTFGSGTRLTVV.

This clonotype occurred many times. The J gene is TRBJ2-6, the V gene TRBV5-1; D possibly corresponds to TRBD2 (5 bases). The germline V and J ends were trimmed by 0 bases and 1 base, with 11 bases remaining between them. Germline CDR1 and CDR2: SGHRS and YFSETQ. This CDR3 is 17 amino acids long. CDR3 DNA sequence: TGCGCCAGCAGCTTGGTCGGGGATACATCTGGGGCCAACGTCCTGACTTTC. This sequence encodes CASSLVGDTSGANVLTF. The whole variable domain, filled in from reference TRBV5-1 and TRBJ2-6, reads KAGVTQTPRYLIKTRGQQVTLSCSPISGHRSVSWYQQTPGQGLQFLFEYFSETQRNKGNFPGRFSGRQFSNSRSEMNVSTLELGDSALYLCASSLVGDTSGANVLTFGAGSRLTVL.